The clone carrying this TCR beta chain appeared many times. As yet, its antigen is unknown. These data originate in a study of neurological immune-mediated disorders. Findings and caveats of the study: The level of TCR clonal expansion was highest in patients with HTLV-1-associated myelopathy and lowest in multiple sclerosis, where it fell below the level seen in healthy controls.

A single record per CDR3 protein comes from TCRdb applying MiXCR to the 5' RACE reads. The data contain approximately 40,000 distinct CDR3 sequences, 10% to 15% of them singletons. Germline CDR1 LNHDA, CDR2 SQIVND (reference sequence). V gave up 5 bases and J gave up 0 bases, with 14 bases separating them. CDR3 size: 15 residues. As healthy controls, volunteers from a blood bank in Maryland, USA, were used. The sequencing sample was made of PBMCs. This chain uses TRBV19 with TRBJ2-7; a possible D gene is TRBD1 (6 bases). This clonotype was sampled from a female donor in good health. The DNA of the CDR3 is TGTGCCAGTAGTCTCGACAGGAGTGACTCCTACGAGCAGTACTTC. This sequence encodes CASSLDRSDSYEQYF.